Listed here are 18 T cell receptor beta chains from one sample, sequenced in a study of blood T cell repertoires in COVID-19. Only in-frame clones appear in the TCRdb table, and some are missing; sequencing was by immunoSEQ multiplex PCR. The repertoire holds some 240,000 clones, with approximately 89% as singletons. The sample was peripheral blood. Receptor source: a middle-aged woman who had recovered from COVID-19.

Turning to this clone: Given the absence of the conserved phenylalanine or tryptophan at the CDR3 end, a read error is likely. No DNA is shown, since the ends of the CDR3 on it are uncertain; the CDR3 is the one TCRdb lists. This chain links TRBV21-1 with TRBJ2-7; whether TRBD2, the table's D call, matches the DNA was not checked. TRBV21-1 is a listed pseudogene. The CDR3 length is 8 residues, termini included. CDR3 sequence: CASSKSGG.

This chain uses TRBV13 with TRBJ2-3, with TRBD1 matching over 9 bases. V lost 5 bases, J lost 3 bases, and 6 bases stayed unmatched. This CDR3 is built from 15 residues. Germline CDR1 and CDR2: PRHDT and FYEKMQ (reference sequence). This CDR3 reads CASSIGQGRTDTQYF. The CDR3 DNA follows: TGTGCCAGCAGCATTGGACAGGGGCGAACAGATACGCAGTATTTT.

A few counts support this clone. This rearrangement joins TRBV30 to TRBJ1-4; 10 nucleotides align to TRBD1. The V and J ends lost 2 bases and 8 bases, in that order; junction bases with no gene match: 5. The CDR3 consists of 14 residues. Germline CDR1 and CDR2: GTSNPN and SVGIG (reference sequence). The CDR3 protein is CAWSFGQGEEKLFF. The CDR3 nucleotides are TGTGCCTGGAGTTTCGGACAGGGGGAAGAAAAACTGTTTTTT.

V usage is TRBV12-3 or TRBV12-4 and J usage is TRBJ1-4; TRBD1 matches 7 bases. Trimming took 7 bases from V and 4 from J; bases not matched to a gene: 3. The CDR3 runs to 13 residues. The CDR3 spells CASTRDSNEKLFF. Written as DNA, the CDR3 is TGTGCCAGCACCCGGGACAGTAATGAAAAACTGTTTTTT.

The rearrangement links TRBV2 to TRBJ2-2; D perhaps matches TRBD1 (5 bases). Per the germline V gene, CDR1 is SNHLY and CDR2 is FYNNEI. CDR3 length: 14 residues. Deletions cut 8 bases from V and 7 bases from J, with 17 bases between. The CDR3 DNA reads as TGTGCCAGCCAGACAGTGATTGCAGGCGGGGAGCTGTTTTTT. Translated: CASQTVIAGGELFF.

This clone has only a few counts. The chain has TRBV7-9 and TRBJ2-7; TRBD1 matches at 8 bases. The CDR3 sequence is 14 residues long. J was trimmed by 2 bases and V by 4 bases; bases with no gene match: 4. In germline, CDR1 is SEHNR, CDR2 FQNEAQ (reference sequence). CDR3 loop: CASSSGQGTYEQYF. The CDR3 nucleotides are TGTGCCAGCAGCTCCGGACAGGGAACCTACGAGCAGTACTTC.

The sample holds a few counts of this clone. CDR3 coding DNA: TGTGCCAGCAGAGCTAGCGACACCGGGGAGCTGTTTTTT. Translated: CASRASDTGELFF. V and J are TRBV25-1 and TRBJ2-2; possibly TRBD2 for D (6 bases). Per germline, CDR1 MGHDK and CDR2 SYGVNS. The CDR3 is made up of 13 amino acids. Trimming removed 6 bases at V and 3 bases at J, with 8 bases between.

The chain recombines TRBV3-1 (or the pseudogene TRBV3-2) with TRBJ2-6, with TRBD2 as a possible D gene (6 bases). The germline CDR1 and CDR2 sequences are LGHDT and YNNKEL (reference sequence). Trimming left V 4 bases short and J 3 bases short, with 22 bases between. The CDR3 has 19 residues. The CDR3 is CASSLPLIPKRVGANVLTF. The DNA for the CDR3 is TGTGCCAGCAGCCTCCCCCTAATTCCCAAGCGGGTTGGGGCCAACGTCCTGACTTTC.

The rearrangement uses TRBV21-1 and TRBJ2-7; the D call in the table, TRBD2, was not verified against the DNA. TRBV21-1 counts as a pseudogene. This CDR3 has 15 amino acids. The CDR3 region is CASSRDLEMSYEQYV. The CDR3 bases are TGTGCCAGCAGCAGAGACTTAGAAATGTCCTACGAGCAGTACGTC.

V is TRBV11-2 and J is TRBJ1-3, with a tentative D call TRBD1 (5 bases). V lost 6 bases and J lost 0, with 12 bases in between. Germline lookup yields CDR1 SGHAT and CDR2 FQNNGV. This CDR3 spans 15 amino acids. CDR3 residues: CASRFSQGSGNTIYF. The DNA for the CDR3 is TGTGCCAGCAGATTTAGTCAGGGCTCTGGAAACACCATATATTTT.

The chain employs TRBV7-6 and TRBJ2-1; TRBD1 might be the D (6 bases). V was cut by 1 base and J by 9 bases, with 13 bases left in between. Germline values: CDR1 SGHVS, CDR2 FNYEAQ. This CDR3 is built from 14 residues. CDR3 region: CASSLGTDNAEQFF. CDR3 sequence (DNA): TGTGCCAGCAGCTTAGGGACAGATAACGCTGAGCAGTTCTTC.

This clone appeared once. The chain has TRBV9 and TRBJ2-7; 10 bases are shared with TRBD2. CDR1 is SGDLS, CDR2 YYNGEE, per germline. V dropped 4 bases and J dropped 3; count of bases not matched to a gene: 7. The CDR3 runs 15 residues. The CDR3 DNA reads as TGTGCCAGCAGCCCATGGACTAGCGGAAACTACGAGCAGTACGTC. Translating gives CASSPWTSGNYEQYV.

CDR3 DNA sequence: TGTGCCAGCAGCTCAGGGGTGCGGGGCTACACCTTC. The encoded protein is CASSSGVRGYTF. This sequence joins TRBV28 and TRBJ1-2, with D tentatively TRBD1 (6 bases). Trimming removed 6 bases at V and 8 bases at J, with 13 bases between. Germline CDR1 and CDR2: MDHEN and SYDVKM. CDR3 length equals 12 residues.

The table lists this clone with a few counts. This rearrangement joins TRBV19 to TRBJ2-7, with a possible D match to TRBD1 (6 bases). CDR1 is LNHDA and CDR2 is SQIVND in the germline V gene (reference sequence). Deletions cut 2 bases from V and 3 bases from J, with 11 bases between. The CDR3 has 14 residues. CDR3 DNA sequence: TGTGCCAGTAGTATATCACCCAGGGGCTACGAGCAGTACTTC. Translation: CASSISPRGYEQYF.

The chain couples TRBV11-1 to TRBJ2-5, with 7 bases aligning to TRBD2. Germline assignment: CDR1 SGHAT and CDR2 FQDESV (reference sequence). The trim removed 5 bases at V and 4 bases at J, leaving 10 bases unmatched. The CDR3 length is 15 residues. The CDR3 reads CASSPDVRGVETQYF. The CDR3 DNA follows: TGTGCCAGCAGCCCGGACGTCCGGGGGGTAGAGACCCAGTACTTC. The whole variable domain, filled in from reference TRBV11-1 and TRBJ2-5, reads EAEVAQSPRYKITEKSQAVAFWCDPISGHATLYWYRQILGQGPELLVQFQDESVVDDSQLPKDRFSAERLKGVDSTLKIQPAELGDSAMYLCASSPDVRGVETQYFGPGTRLLVL.

The chain recombines TRBV3-1 (or the pseudogene TRBV3-2) with TRBJ1-1; D may be TRBD1 (5 bases). Germline CDR1 and CDR2: LGHDT and YNNKEL (reference sequence). Trimming took off 2 bases at V and 0 bases at J, with 7 bases between the two ends. CDR3 size: 14 residues. The CDR3 loop is CASSQQGLNTEAFF. CDR3 nucleotides: TGTGCCAGCAGCCAACAGGGCTTGAACACTGAAGCTTTCTTT.

This chain joins TRBV3-1 (or the pseudogene TRBV3-2) and TRBJ1-1; the match to TRBD1 covers 8 bases. In germline, CDR1 is LGHDT, CDR2 YNNKEL (reference sequence). CDR3 length: 17 amino acids. With V trimmed by 2 bases and J by 3 bases, 11 bases remained unmatched. The chain's CDR3 is CASSQQMSGGPYTEAFF. In DNA, the CDR3 is TGTGCCAGCAGCCAACAAATGTCAGGGGGCCCGTACACTGAAGCTTTCTTT.

V is TRBV6-1 and J is TRBJ2-3, with 8 positions matching TRBD1. Germline-derived CDR1 and CDR2 are MNHNS and SASEGT. This CDR3 has 15 residues. V lost 3 bases and J lost 4; bases outside the gene matches: 6. The CDR3 DNA is TGTGCCAGCAGTGAGGCAGGGGGCATGGCAGATACGCAGTATTTT. It encodes CASSEAGGMADTQYF.